This paragraph reports one T cell receptor (beta chain). How the authors handled the data: Cell counts per sample came from amplifying reference gene primers. Clones were read by immunoSEQ multiplex PCR, and TCRdb kept only the in-frame ones, dropping some. That table furnishes V, J and clone size, whereas the DNA furnished D and trimming. The table records some 45,000 clones, 80% to 90% of them present only once. This specimen comes from a study of blood T cell repertoires in COVID-19. Overall study: There were acute and convalescent COVID-19 samples, and they came from the United States, Italy and Spain. Sample material is recorded as cDNA or gDNA derived from T cells, B-cell-depleted T cells, or PBMCs.

The CDR3 consists of 15 residues. Trimming cost V 4 bases and J 3 bases; bases outside gene matches: 6. Germline values: CDR1 LGHDT, CDR2 YNNKEL (reference sequence). The sequencing sample was made of peripheral blood. The chain combines TRBV3-1 (or the pseudogene TRBV3-2) with TRBJ2-3; 8 bases match TRBD2. This sequence originates from a human donor in a cohort sampled during active COVID-19. The CDR3: CASSLTAGATDTQYF. CDR3 DNA sequence: TGTGCCAGCAGCCTCACAGCGGGGGCAACAGATACGCAGTATTTT.